The entry that follows covers one TCR beta chain sequence. Its antigen is unidentified. V shed 6 bases, J shed 9 bases, and the junction held 11 bases outside the gene matches. The CDR3 is made up of 16 amino acids. Looked up from germline, CDR1 is MDHEN and CDR2 is SYDVKM. The data belong to a study of radiotherapy plus CTLA-4 blockade in lung cancer. Study-wide results and caveats: Reports state that early shifts in blood T cell clones, with interferon-beta, best predicted response.

Libraries were prepared by immunoSEQ multiplex PCR; TCRdb keeps only in-frame clonotypes and omits some of them. This sample carries over 85,000 clones, 65% to 85% of them seen once, and the ten largest clones take roughly 3.1%. The specimen was peripheral blood, collected from a patient treated with radiotherapy plus ipilimumab. The chain combines TRBV28 with TRBJ2-4, with 13 bases fitting TRBD2. The sequence was obtained from a human donor with non-small cell lung cancer who had a partial response to radiotherapy plus ipilimumab. Some clones in this sample may be carry-over from other donors' samples. CDR3 bases: TGTGCCAGCAGCCGGCCCGGGACTAGCGGGATGGGCATTCAGTACTTC. Translating gives CASSRPGTSGMGIQYF.